One sample yielded the 32 T cell receptor beta chains listed below, sequenced in a study of blood T cell repertoires in COVID-19. The data were produced by immunoSEQ multiplex PCR, yet TCRdb's version contains in-frame clones alone and is incomplete. This table has 200,000 to 300,000 clones, about 93% appearing once. Sequenced sample: peripheral blood. The receptors shown here come from a man between 25 and 39 years old with COVID-19, enrolled during active disease.

The chain couples TRBV3-1 (or the pseudogene TRBV3-2) to TRBJ2-7, with 9 bases fitting TRBD1. The junction had 6 bases not matched to a gene; V was cut back by 4 bases and J by 5 bases. This CDR3 has 14 residues. Germline V gene data show CDR1 as LGHDT and CDR2 as YNNKEL (reference sequence). The CDR3, as DNA: TGTGCCAGCAGCCCTGACAGGGGGATGGACGAGCAGTACTTC. Residues: CASSPDRGMDEQYF.

The V and J genes are TRBV5-1 and TRBJ2-1; a possible D gene is TRBD2 (6 bases). V dropped 2 bases and J dropped 9 bases, with 9 bases sitting between them. In germline, CDR1 is SGHRS, CDR2 YFSETQ. The CDR3 is made up of 12 amino acids. The CDR3 is CASSFGGSEQFF. The CDR3 DNA reads as TGCGCCAGCAGCTTTGGGGGGAGTGAGCAGTTCTTC.

V and J are TRBV7-9 and TRBJ2-6, with 9 bases that match TRBD1. Germline lookup yields CDR1 SEHNR and CDR2 FQNEAQ (reference sequence). Germline trimming cut 4 bases from V and 0 bases from J; bases unmatched to any gene: 7. This CDR3 has 18 amino acids. The CDR3 DNA is TGTGCCAGCAGCTCCGGACAGGGGCCTTACTCTGGGGCCAACGTCCTGACTTTC. Translation gives CASSSGQGPYSGANVLTF.

V usage is TRBV6-1 and J usage is TRBJ2-3; tentatively, D is TRBD1 (6 bases). V lost 2 bases and J 2 bases, leaving 11 bases between the germline ends. The CDR3 sequence is 15 residues long. Germline lookup yields CDR1 MNHNS and CDR2 SASEGT. The chain's CDR3 is CASSEFDRNTDTQYF. CDR3 bases: TGTGCCAGCAGTGAATTCGACAGGAACACAGATACGCAGTATTTT.

This clone was counted once. The gene calls are TRBV6-1 and TRBJ1-5; D not certain. Germline assignment: CDR1 MNHNS and CDR2 SASEGT. The germline V and J ends were trimmed by 3 bases and 3 bases, with 9 bases remaining between them. CDR3 size: 14 residues. The CDR3 bases are TGTGCCAGCAGTGAGGGTGGACTCAATCAGCCCCAGCATTTT. Protein: CASSEGGLNQPQHF.

This clone was seen a handful of times. The chain links TRBV19 to TRBJ2-7; 7 bases align to TRBD1. V was clipped by 4 bases and J by 5 bases; unmatched bases: 5. Per germline, CDR1 LNHDA and CDR2 SQIVND (reference sequence). CDR3 length: 13 amino acids. The CDR3 DNA sequence: TGTGCCAGTAGTAGGCAGGGGGTGAACGAGCAGTACTTC. It codes for CASSRQGVNEQYF.

V usage is TRBV5-6 and J usage is TRBJ1-1; the D gene is possibly TRBD1 (6 bases). V lost 4 bases to trimming and J lost 7 bases, with 14 bases between them. The CDR3 covers 13 residues. Germline-derived CDR1 and CDR2 are SGHDT and YYEEEE. The CDR3 loop is CASSRAGAGEAFF. The CDR3 DNA is TGTGCCAGCAGCAGGGCGGGGGCCGGTGAAGCTTTCTTT.

J is TRBJ1-1 and V is TRBV9, with 8 bases fitting TRBD1. The CDR3 extends over 13 amino acids. CDR1 and CDR2 (germline): SGDLS, YYNGEE. Trimming cost V 0 bases and J 7 bases; bases outside gene matches: 2. CDR3 bases: TGTGCCAGCAGCGTAGGTACAGGGGGTGAAGCTTTCTTT. Encoded protein: CASSVGTGGEAFF. Drawing the rest from reference TRBV9 and TRBJ1-1, the complete variable domain is DSGVTQTPKHLITATGQRVTLRCSPRSGDLSVYWYQQSLDQGLQFLIQYYNGEERAKGNILERFSAQQFPDLHSELNLSSLELGDSALYFCASSVGTGGEAFFGQGTRLTVV.

This rearrangement joins TRBV19 to TRBJ1-2; 10 nucleotides match TRBD1. This CDR3 contains 14 residues. V was clipped by 4 bases and J by 7 bases; unmatched bases: 6. Germline V lookup: CDR1 LNHDA, CDR2 SQIVND (reference sequence). The CDR3 DNA reads as TGTGCCAGTAGTACCCCCGGGACAGGGGTTGGCTACACCTTC. Its translation: CASSTPGTGVGYTF.

The sample holds one count of this clone. V is TRBV12-5 and J is TRBJ2-7; possibly TRBD1 for D (7 bases). CDR1 LGHNT and CDR2 FRNRAP come from the germline V gene. Trimming shortened V by 5 bases and J by 3 bases, and 17 bases separated the two germline ends. CDR3 size: 15 residues. The CDR3 loop reads CASGGTGTAGYEQYF. The CDR3 bases are TGTGCTAGTGGTGGAACCGGGACAGCGGGCTACGAGCAGTACTTC.

This sequence joins TRBV5-6 and TRBJ1-5; a weak D match, TRBD1 (6 bases). CDR3 length equals 16 residues. V was cut by 7 bases and J by 3 bases, with 20 bases left in between. Germline values: CDR1 SGHDT, CDR2 YYEEEE. The CDR3 loop is CASALGGANLNQPQHF. The CDR3, as DNA: TGTGCCAGCGCCCTTGGGGGGGCTAATCTCAATCAGCCCCAGCATTTT.

This clone was seen just once. The genes are TRBV6-4 and TRBJ2-1; tentative D call: TRBD1 (6 bases). Germline lookup yields CDR1 MRHNA and CDR2 SNTAGT. Deletions cut 2 bases from V and 5 bases from J, with 10 bases between. The CDR3 loop spans 14 amino acids. The CDR3 region is CASSDSGQNNEQFF. CDR3 bases: TGTGCCAGCAGTGACAGCGGACAGAACAATGAGCAGTTCTTC.

The gene calls are TRBV7-9 and TRBJ2-7; TRBD1 matches 8 bases. Looked up from germline, CDR1 is SEHNR and CDR2 is FQNEAQ (reference sequence). The CDR3 spans 16 residues. Losses at the gene ends were 0 bases for V and 7 bases for J; bases not matched to a gene: 11. The CDR3 loop reads CASSLALGQGSREQYF. The DNA for the CDR3 is TGTGCCAGCAGCTTAGCGCTCGGACAGGGTTCCAGAGAGCAGTACTTC.

This sequence joins TRBV11-2 and TRBJ2-3; D gene ambiguous. The CDR3 is 14 amino acids. V lost 5 bases and J lost 5, with 14 bases in between. Germline CDR1 is SGHAT and CDR2 is FQNNGV. The CDR3 reads CASSPRLPRDTQYF. CDR3 sequence (DNA): TGTGCCAGCAGCCCCAGACTCCCGCGAGATACGCAGTATTTT.

This clone was seen just once. The V and J genes are TRBV28 and TRBJ1-1; D is possibly TRBD1 (6 bases). The CDR3 totals 13 residues. CDR1 is MDHEN, CDR2 SYDVKM, per germline. The ends were cut back, 2 bases at V and 10 bases at J, with 14 bases in the middle. This chain's CDR3 is CASSLPGQGGAFF. In DNA form, the CDR3 reads TGTGCCAGCAGTTTACCGGGGCAAGGGGGAGCTTTCTTT.

Here the CDR3 DNA reads TGTGCCAGCAGTTTACGAGCTTATGGCTACACCTTC. Translation gives CASSLRAYGYTF. The chain uses TRBV12-3 or TRBV12-4 and TRBJ1-2; D gene ambiguous. Trimming cost V 2 bases and J 5 bases, with 6 bases left between them. CDR3 size: 12 residues.

V usage is TRBV4-1 and J usage is TRBJ1-4; no definite D call. The CDR3 is 16 amino acids. Trimming left V 1 base short and J 1 base short, with 10 bases between. The V gene's germline CDR1 is MGHRA and CDR2 YSYEKL. Written as DNA, the CDR3 is TGCGCCAGCAGCCAAGTTCGTCGCAGAACTAATGAAAAACTGTTTTTT. Amino acid sequence: CASSQVRRRTNEKLFF.

This chain joins TRBV2 and TRBJ1-5; D is uncertain. Germline values: CDR1 SNHLY, CDR2 FYNNEI. CDR3 length equals 15 residues. V lost 6 bases and J lost 5, with 17 bases in between. CDR3 DNA sequence: TGTGCCAGCAGGGAAAGCGGGCAGAGAGATCAGCCCCAGCATTTT. It is translated as CASRESGQRDQPQHF.

The chain is built from TRBV3-1 (or the pseudogene TRBV3-2) and TRBJ1-4; 9 nucleotides agree with TRBD1. The CDR3 has 16 residues. In germline, CDR1 is LGHDT, CDR2 YNNKEL (reference sequence). The V and J ends lost 2 bases and 3 bases, in that order; junction bases with no gene match: 4. Here the CDR3 reads CASSQPGQGPNEKLFF. The CDR3 bases are TGTGCCAGCAGCCAACCGGGACAGGGCCCTAATGAAAAACTGTTTTTT.

The V call is TRBV5-5, the J call TRBJ1-1; D gene unclear. Germline CDR1 is SGHKS and CDR2 is YYEKEE (reference sequence). V dropped 4 bases and J dropped 0 bases, with 13 bases sitting between them. There are 15 residues in the CDR3. CDR3: CASSQSPGMNTEAFF. The CDR3 DNA is TGTGCCAGCAGCCAGTCGCCAGGCATGAACACTGAAGCTTTCTTT.

This chain joins TRBV5-5 and TRBJ1-4; D might be TRBD1 (6 bases). This CDR3 comprises 15 residues. From germline, CDR1 is SGHKS and CDR2 YYEKEE (reference sequence). V was shortened by 0 bases and J by 5 bases, with 11 bases between the two germline ends. CDR3 residues: CASSLVQGGNEKLFF. The CDR3 DNA follows: TGTGCCAGCAGCTTGGTACAGGGTGGGAATGAAAAACTGTTTTTT. Full variable domain (remainder filled in from reference TRBV5-5 and TRBJ1-4): DAGVTQSPTHLIKTRGQQVTLRCSPISGHKSVSWYQQVLGQGPQFIFQYYEKEERGRGNFPDRFSARQFPNYSSELNVNALLLGDSALYLCASSLVQGGNEKLFFGSGTQLSVL.

The table lists this clone with many counts. This chain joins TRBV4-1 and TRBJ2-1; 12 positions agree with TRBD2. The V gene's germline CDR1 is MGHRA and CDR2 YSYEKL. This CDR3 has 15 amino acids. The V and J ends lost 7 bases and 10 bases, in that order; junction bases with no gene match: 11. The CDR3 spells CASTKTSGGPGEQFF. As DNA, the CDR3 is TGCGCCAGCACAAAGACTAGCGGGGGCCCGGGGGAGCAGTTCTTC.

This clone was counted between two and nine times. This sequence joins TRBV7-9 and TRBJ2-5, with TRBD1 matching over 8 bases. This CDR3 has 15 amino acids. Germline V gene data show CDR1 as SEHNR and CDR2 as FQNEAQ (reference sequence). Unmatched junction bases numbered 4, after V lost 3 bases and J lost 1 base. The CDR3: CASSFGTGFQETQYF. DNA of the CDR3: TGTGCCAGCAGCTTTGGGACAGGTTTCCAAGAGACCCAGTACTTC.

The sample holds a few counts of this clone. CDR3: CASSQGDTEAFF. The DNA of the CDR3 is TGTGCCAGCTCCCAGGGGGACACTGAAGCTTTCTTT. This chain uses TRBV2 with TRBJ1-1, with 7 nucleotides matching TRBD1. CDR1 is SNHLY and CDR2 is FYNNEI in the germline V gene. V shed 8 bases, J shed 3 bases, and the junction held 3 bases outside the gene matches. This CDR3 has 12 residues.

The chain has TRBV9 and TRBJ2-2; D possibly corresponds to TRBD1 (6 bases). There are 16 residues in the CDR3. CDR1 is SGDLS, CDR2 YYNGEE, per germline. The V end was cut by 0 bases, the J end by 7 bases, with 16 bases between. The CDR3: CASSVAAGVGSGELFF. The DNA for the CDR3 is TGTGCCAGCAGCGTAGCGGCAGGGGTTGGCAGCGGGGAGCTGTTTTTT.

DNA for the CDR3: TGCGCCACCAGGGACAGAAGTAACTATGGCTACACCTTC. Translation gives CATRDRSNYGYTF. The chain employs TRBV5-1 and TRBJ1-2, with 7 nucleotides matching TRBD1. There are 13 residues in the CDR3. Losses at the gene ends were 9 bases for V and 1 base for J; bases not matched to a gene: 6. Germline CDR1 and CDR2: SGHRS and YFSETQ.

V usage is TRBV6-2 or TRBV6-3 and J usage is TRBJ2-1; 8 bases match TRBD2. J lost 5 bases, V lost 3 bases, and 6 bases had no gene match. This CDR3 comprises 15 residues. CDR1 MNHEY and CDR2 SVGEGT come from the germline V gene. The CDR3 spells CASSYGLAGHNEQFF. Written as DNA, the CDR3 is TGTGCCAGCAGTTATGGTCTAGCGGGCCACAATGAGCAGTTCTTC.

The chain has TRBV7-2 and TRBJ2-1, with 11 nucleotides matching TRBD2. CDR1 and CDR2 (germline): SGHTA, FQGNSA. The V segment lost 5 bases and the J segment 5 bases; nucleotides outside the gene matches: 5. The CDR3 totals 15 residues. For the CDR3, the DNA is TGTGCCAGCAGCGCTAGCGGGGGGAGGCACAATGAGCAGTTCTTC. Translation: CASSASGGRHNEQFF.

This sequence joins TRBV6-1 and TRBJ1-2; D is possibly TRBD1 (5 bases). V was trimmed by 3 bases and J by 4 bases, leaving 12 bases between them. This CDR3 has 14 residues. CDR1 and CDR2 from the germline V gene are MNHNS and SASEGT. The CDR3: CASSEVGQRYGYTF. CDR3 DNA: TGTGCCAGCAGTGAGGTGGGGCAACGCTATGGCTACACCTTC.

The chain couples TRBV4-1 to TRBJ1-5; D possibly corresponds to TRBD1 (6 bases). In germline, CDR1 is MGHRA, CDR2 YSYEKL. Trimming took off 1 base at V and 4 bases at J, with 11 bases between the two ends. The CDR3 has 15 amino acids. The DNA of the CDR3 is TGCGCCAGCAGCCAAGCCCTGGGGGCGAATCAGCCCCAGCATTTT. Its protein product is CASSQALGANQPQHF.

This clone was found a few times. The genes are TRBV30 and TRBJ1-5; D gene uncertain. The CDR3 spans 14 residues. Germline V lookup: CDR1 GTSNPN, CDR2 SVGIG (reference sequence). The V end lost 2 bases, the J end lost 5 bases, and 13 bases lay between the germline ends. The DNA for the CDR3 is TGTGCCTGGAGTCCGACCGCGGAAGATCAGCCCCAGCATTTT. Encoded protein: CAWSPTAEDQPQHF. Full variable domain (remainder filled in from reference TRBV30 and TRBJ1-5): SQTIHQWPATLVQPVGSPLSLECTVEGTSNPNLYWYRQAAGRGLQLLFYSVGIGQISSEVPQNLSASRPQDRQFILSSKKLLLSDSGFYLCAWSPTAEDQPQHFGDGTRLSIL.

V usage is TRBV27 and J usage is TRBJ1-5, with unresolved D. This CDR3 contains 11 residues. V lost 10 bases and J 5 bases, leaving 9 bases between the germline ends. Per the germline V gene, CDR1 is MNHEY and CDR2 is SMNVEV (reference sequence). In nucleotides, the CDR3 is TGTGCCACCGGGGTTTATCAGCCCCAGCATTTT. This codes for CATGVYQPQHF.